This note documents a single T cell receptor (beta chain) sequence. This sample is part of a study of blood T cell repertoires in COVID-19. Overall study: COVID-19 samples, acute and convalescent, were from the United States, Italy and Spain. From T cells, B-cell-depleted T cells, or PBMCs came the material, which was cDNA or gDNA.

Per the original data handling: Scientists estimated how many nucleated cells there were by amplifying reference gene primers. This table comes from immunoSEQ multiplex PCR, and its TCRdb copy is limited to in-frame clones, with some not included. D and trimming come from the DNA, and the V and J calls and clone size come from that table. The sample lists around 130,000 clones, 84% occurring once. The CDR3 covers 13 residues. Germline CDR1 and CDR2: LGHDT and YNNKEL (reference sequence). V was trimmed by 4 bases and J by 4 bases, leaving 7 bases between them. The sequenced material came from peripheral blood. The chain couples TRBV3-1 (or the pseudogene TRBV3-2) to TRBJ2-2, with a possible D match to TRBD1 (6 bases). The TCR was taken from a woman aged 55-70 years with acute or convalescent COVID-19. This CDR3 is CASSRRGTGELFF. As DNA, the CDR3 is TGTGCCAGCAGCCGCAGGGGCACCGGGGAGCTGTTTTTT.